This TCR beta chain was recovered during a study of post-analysis software for immune sequencing data. Whole-study findings and limits: Comparison of patients with controls showed about 5 TRBV segments more frequent in patients, TRBV5-6, TRBV5-1 and TRBV20-1 among them.

Each TCR beta cDNA library carried unique molecular identifiers. TCRdb analysed the PCR reads with MiXCR anew, one entry per CDR3 protein. The table records fewer than 850,000 distinct CDR3 sequences, about 43% of them present only once. The CDR3 is 12 amino acids. The germline V and J ends were trimmed by 5 bases and 5 bases, with 7 bases remaining between them. The germline V gene has CDR1 LGHNA and CDR2 YNFKEQ. For this clonotype: What it recognizes is unknown.

The sequence derives from a girl aged 5 to 17 with multiple sclerosis. This chain connects TRBV4-2 to TRBJ2-1; no clear D gene. The sequencing sample was made of blood. The CDR3 loop is CASSSSNNEQFF. CDR3 nucleotide sequence: TGTGCCAGCAGCTCATCTAACAATGAGCAGTTCTTC.